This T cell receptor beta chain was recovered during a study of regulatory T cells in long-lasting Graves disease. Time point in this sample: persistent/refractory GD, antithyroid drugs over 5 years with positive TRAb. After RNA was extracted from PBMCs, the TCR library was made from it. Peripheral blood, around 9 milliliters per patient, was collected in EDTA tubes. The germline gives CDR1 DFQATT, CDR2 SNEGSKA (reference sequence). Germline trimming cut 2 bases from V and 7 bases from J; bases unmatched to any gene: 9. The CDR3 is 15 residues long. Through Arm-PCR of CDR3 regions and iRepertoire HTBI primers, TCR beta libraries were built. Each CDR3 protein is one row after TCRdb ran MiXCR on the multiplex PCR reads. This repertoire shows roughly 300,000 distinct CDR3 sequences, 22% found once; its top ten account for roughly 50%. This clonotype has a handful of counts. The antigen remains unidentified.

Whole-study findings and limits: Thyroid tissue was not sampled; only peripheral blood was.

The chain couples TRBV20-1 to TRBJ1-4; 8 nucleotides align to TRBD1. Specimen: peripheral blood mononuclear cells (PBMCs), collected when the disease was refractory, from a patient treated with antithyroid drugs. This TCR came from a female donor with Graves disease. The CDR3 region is CSARPAGQAVEKLFF. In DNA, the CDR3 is TGCAGTGCTAGACCAGCGGGACAGGCAGTTGAAAAACTGTTTTTT.